The 20 T cell receptor beta chains given below trace back to one sample, sequenced in a study of brain T cells in children with intractable seizures. The time point denotes: blood from clinic visit 5 months post-surgery; TSC patient then seizure free. Produced via immunoSEQ multiplex PCR; TCRdb's table is partial and in-frame only. The data show around 340,000 clones, with about 93% seen just once and 5.5% to 6% held by the top ten. Sample: peripheral blood, taken approximately 5 months after surgery. The receptors here all came from a boy in the first two years of life with tuberous sclerosis and intractable seizures.

The rearrangement uses TRBV2 and TRBJ2-2; D is possibly TRBD1 or TRBD2 (5 bases each). The CDR3 extends over 16 amino acids. CDR1 is SNHLY, CDR2 FYNNEI, per germline. The ends were cut back, 5 bases at V and 4 bases at J, with 17 bases in the middle. CDR3 region: CASSRAGTQTTGELFF. The CDR3 coding sequence is TGTGCCAGCAGTAGAGCCGGGACCCAAACCACCGGGGAGCTGTTTTTT.

The chain carries TRBV30 and TRBJ2-2, with D possibly being TRBD1 or TRBD2 (5 bases each). CDR1 and CDR2 from the germline V gene are GTSNPN and SVGIG (reference sequence). V dropped 8 bases and J dropped 6 bases, with 10 bases sitting between them. The CDR3 sequence is 11 residues long. The CDR3 sequence: CAHGGAGELFF. In nucleotides, the CDR3 is TGTGCCCATGGGGGAGCCGGGGAGCTGTTTTTT.

The rearrangement uses TRBV5-5 and TRBJ2-7; D unclear. The CDR3 is made up of 12 amino acids. Trimming removed 0 bases from V and 4 bases from J, with 5 bases in between. The germline V gene has CDR1 SGHKS and CDR2 YYEKEE (reference sequence). The CDR3 sequence is CASSLGAYEQYF. CDR3 sequence (DNA): TGTGCCAGCAGCTTGGGGGCTTACGAGCAGTACTTC.

The chain is built from TRBV27 and TRBJ1-1, with TRBD1 matching over 8 bases. Per germline, CDR1 MNHEY and CDR2 SMNVEV (reference sequence). This CDR3 has 14 amino acids. With 2 bases clipped from V and 3 bases from J, the junction kept 2 bases outside the gene matches. The CDR3 region has the DNA TGTGCCAGCAGTTTACAGGGGGCGTACACTGAAGCTTTCTTT. Translation gives CASSLQGAYTEAFF.

The DNA for the CDR3 is TGTGCCAGCCTCAGCTCCTACAATGAGCAGTTCTTC. It encodes CASLSSYNEQFF. The chain combines TRBV7-9 with TRBJ2-1; unclear D gene. Trimming pared 8 bases from V and 0 bases from J, leaving 5 bases between. Germline CDR1 is SEHNR and CDR2 is FQNEAQ (reference sequence). This CDR3 has 12 amino acids.

V usage is TRBV7-9 and J usage is TRBJ2-5; tentatively, D is TRBD1 or TRBD2 (5 bases each). CDR3 length: 14 residues. V was trimmed by 5 bases and J by 5 bases, leaving 15 bases between them. The germline gives CDR1 SEHNR, CDR2 FQNEAQ (reference sequence). Written as DNA, the CDR3 is TGTGCCAGCAGCCAAATTGGGACCACGGAGACCCAGTACTTC. Translation gives CASSQIGTTETQYF.

The chain is built from TRBV7-9 and TRBJ2-1, with no clear D. Per the germline V gene, CDR1 is SEHNR and CDR2 is FQNEAQ (reference sequence). V dropped 0 bases and J dropped 4 bases, with 16 bases sitting between them. There are 17 residues in the CDR3. The CDR3 protein is CASSLARRPHPYNEQFF. The CDR3 bases are TGTGCCAGCAGCTTAGCGCGGCGGCCTCACCCTTACAATGAGCAGTTCTTC.

This sequence joins TRBV5-1 and TRBJ1-1; 7 bases are a match to TRBD1. CDR3 size: 14 residues. The V segment lost 3 bases and the J segment 5 bases; nucleotides outside the gene matches: 7. In germline, CDR1 is SGHRS, CDR2 YFSETQ. The CDR3 bases are TGCGCCAGCAGCTCCGACAGGGTAGGGACTGAAGCTTTCTTT. It specifies CASSSDRVGTEAFF.

CDR3 loop: CASSPLAGASYEQYF. As DNA, the CDR3 is TGCGCCAGCAGCCCTCTAGCGGGAGCGTCCTACGAGCAGTACTTC. J is TRBJ2-7 and V is TRBV4-1; TRBD2 matches at 10 bases. CDR3 size: 15 residues. The ends lost 4 bases at V and 1 base at J; junction bases unmatched: 4. From germline, CDR1 is MGHRA and CDR2 YSYEKL.

The chain is built from TRBV29-1 and TRBJ2-6, with a weak D call TRBD1 (5 bases). The V end lost 0 bases, the J end lost 5 bases, and 8 bases lay between the germline ends. CDR3 length: 14 amino acids. Looked up from germline, CDR1 is SQVTM and CDR2 is ANQGSEA. The CDR3 reads CSVEDPGRANVLTF. CDR3 coding DNA: TGCAGCGTTGAAGATCCAGGGAGGGCCAACGTCCTGACTTTC.

The chain uses TRBV3-1 (or the pseudogene TRBV3-2) and TRBJ1-3; D unclear. The CDR3 contains 17 residues. V lost 1 base to trimming and J lost 0 bases, with 13 bases between them. The germline CDR1 and CDR2 sequences are LGHDT and YNNKEL (reference sequence). For the CDR3, the DNA is TGTGCCAGCAGCCAAGTAAGGAGCGGTTTCTCTGGAAACACCATATATTTT. Its protein product is CASSQVRSGFSGNTIYF.

As DNA, the CDR3 is TGTGCCAGCAGCTTAGTTGCAGGGACGGACACTGAAGCTTTCTTT. This translates into CASSLVAGTDTEAFF. The rearrangement uses TRBV7-9 and TRBJ1-1, with a tentative D call TRBD1 (5 bases). This CDR3 has 15 residues. V was cut by 1 base and J by 3 bases, with 12 bases left in between. Germline V gene lookup returns CDR1 SEHNR and CDR2 FQNEAQ (reference sequence). Filled out from reference TRBV7-9 and TRBJ1-1, the complete variable domain reads DTGVSQNPRHKITKRGQNVTFRCDPISEHNRLYWYRQTLGQGPEFLTYFQNEAQLEKSRLLSDRFSAERPKGSFSTLEIQRTEQGDSAMYLCASSLVAGTDTEAFFGQGTRLTVV.

The chain is built from TRBV4-2 and TRBJ1-2; D gene ambiguous. The ends were cut back, 1 base at V and 6 bases at J, with 6 bases in the middle. The germline V gene encodes CDR1 LGHNA and CDR2 YNFKEQ. The CDR3 is made up of 12 amino acids. CDR3 coding DNA: TGTGCCAGCAGCCAAGGAGGGAATGGCTACACCTTC. Residues: CASSQGGNGYTF.

V usage is TRBV11-1 and J usage is TRBJ2-3, with a weak D call TRBD2 (6 bases). Germline-derived CDR1 and CDR2 are SGHAT and FQDESV (reference sequence). The CDR3 length is 12 residues. Trimming pared 5 bases from V and 7 bases from J, leaving 10 bases between. The CDR3 protein is CASSAGRNTQYF. CDR3 nucleotide sequence: TGTGCCAGCAGCGCGGGACGGAATACGCAGTATTTT.

CDR3 DNA: TGTGCCAGCAGCGTAGGAGTTCAGGCTCAAGAGACCCAGTACTTC. Translation: CASSVGVQAQETQYF. J is TRBJ2-5 and V is TRBV9; D is uncertain. The CDR3 has 15 residues. Trimming removed 0 bases at V and 2 bases at J, with 11 bases between. CDR1 is SGDLS, CDR2 YYNGEE, per germline.

The CDR3 coding sequence is TGTGCCAGCAGTTTCGGACAGGGGCCTGGGGGAAAACTGTTTTTT. Protein: CASSFGQGPGGKLFF. This chain links TRBV27 with TRBJ1-4; 9 bases map to TRBD1. The CDR3 runs 15 residues. Per the germline V gene, CDR1 is MNHEY and CDR2 is SMNVEV (reference sequence). V lost 3 bases to trimming and J lost 10 bases; unmatched junction nucleotides: 9.

The chain carries TRBV3-1 (or the pseudogene TRBV3-2) and TRBJ2-3; 7 bases fit TRBD2. The V segment lost 0 bases and the J segment 2 bases; nucleotides outside the gene matches: 8. This CDR3 has 17 amino acids. The germline CDR1 and CDR2 sequences are LGHDT and YNNKEL (reference sequence). CDR3 DNA: TGTGCCAGCAGCCAAGAAATCGACGGGAGGAACACAGATACGCAGTATTTT. Translation: CASSQEIDGRNTDTQYF.

V is TRBV5-1 and J is TRBJ2-5; either TRBD1 or TRBD2 may fit D (5 bases each). V was pared by 5 bases and J by 4 bases, with 21 bases between. Germline V gives CDR1 SGHRS, CDR2 YFSETQ. The CDR3 is made up of 16 amino acids. The CDR3 reads CASRGVTGRGGETQYF. CDR3 DNA sequence: TGCGCCAGCAGGGGGGTCACGGGTCGGGGCGGAGAGACCCAGTACTTC.

V usage is TRBV5-1 and J usage is TRBJ2-1, with TRBD1 matching 10 bases. After removal of 0 bases from V and 6 bases from J, the junction contained 3 bases not matched to a gene. CDR1 is SGHRS and CDR2 is YFSETQ in the germline V gene. This CDR3 is 15 amino acids long. In DNA form, the CDR3 reads TGCGCCAGCAGCTTGGCGGGGGACAGGGGCAATGAGCAGTTCTTC. This gives the protein CASSLAGDRGNEQFF.

The chain uses TRBV5-4 and TRBJ2-7, with D possibly matching TRBD2 (6 bases). The CDR3 is 15 amino acids. V was pared by 5 bases and J by 7 bases, with 22 bases between. The germline CDR1 and CDR2 sequences are SGHNT and YYREEE (reference sequence). The CDR3 here is CASRRMGLGFGEQYF. The CDR3, as DNA: TGTGCCAGCAGACGAATGGGACTTGGCTTTGGGGAGCAGTACTTC.